A selection of T cell receptor beta chains follows, all from one sample in a study of T cell responses to AZD1222 COVID-19 vaccine. Clones were sequenced by immunoSEQ multiplex PCR, and TCRdb holds only the in-frame ones, with some missing. The sample lists tens of thousands of clones, roughly 91% occurring once. Material: peripheral blood, obtained on day 0 of MenACWY control vaccination. These receptors were taken from an adult in good health. The CDR3 runs from the conserved cysteine through the conserved F or W. A D gene is named only where the DNA matches it firmly. The listing skips clone size in some rows; elsewhere it reads once, few, many or a size class.

>TRBV7-9|TRBJ1-4|NA|NA
CASSLGTYPTNEKLFF
TGTGCCAGCAGCCTCGGGACATACCCAACTAATGAAAAACTGTTTTTT
>TRBV29-1|TRBJ1-2|NA|NA
CSVVDPKDYGYTF
TGCAGCGTTGTCGACCCGAAGGACTATGGCTACACCTTC
>TRBV18|TRBJ2-3|TRBD1|NA
CASSLDRDDTQYF
TGTGCCAGCTCGCTTGACAGGGACGATACGCAGTATTTT
>TRBV7-2|TRBJ2-2|NA|NA
CASSLSQLNTGELFF
TGTGCCAGCAGCTTAAGCCAGCTGAACACCGGGGAGCTGTTTTTT
>TRBV5-1|TRBJ2-5|NA|NA
CASSFSPGPEWETQYF
TGCGCCAGCAGCTTTTCGCCGGGCCCGGAGTGGGAGACCCAGTACTTC
>TRBV12-3/TRBV12-4|TRBJ1-5|NA|NA
CASSLIGQPQHF
TGTGCCAGCAGTTTAATAGGCCAGCCCCAGCATTTT
>TRBV6-5|TRBJ1-1|TRBD1|NA
CASRRDRSNTEAFF
TGTGCCAGCAGACGGGACAGGTCGAACACTGAAGCTTTCTTT
>TRBV5-6|TRBJ1-2|TRBD1|NA
CASSLATGAGGYTF
TGTGCCAGCAGCTTGGCGACAGGGGCGGGTGGCTACACCTTC
>TRBV11-1|TRBJ2-2|NA|NA
CASSLMGSNTGELFF
TGTGCCAGCAGCTTAATGGGCAGCAACACCGGGGAGCTGTTTTTT
>TRBV5-6|TRBJ1-2|NA|NA
CASSRPAGDGYTF
TGTGCCAGCAGCCGCCCGGCAGGGGATGGCTACACCTTC
>TRBV30|TRBJ2-3|TRBD2|NA
CACRSGGGNTQYF
TGTGCCTGTCGTAGCGGGGGGGGGAATACGCAGTATTTT
>TRBV7-8|TRBJ2-3|TRBD1|NA
CASSLMDRLGTDTQYF
TGTGCCAGCAGCTTGATGGACAGGCTCGGCACAGATACGCAGTATTTT
>TRBV2|TRBJ1-4|NA|few
CASSATVGGGEKLFF
TGTGCCAGCAGCGCCACAGTCGGCGGGGGAGAAAAACTGTTTTTT
>TRBV7-3|TRBJ2-1|NA|NA
CASSLPSSYNEQFF
TGTGCCAGCAGCTTACCGAGCTCCTACAATGAGCAGTTCTTC
>TRBV5-1|TRBJ1-3|NA|NA
CASSLGFVPPGPGNTIYF
TGCGCCAGCAGCTTGGGCTTCGTTCCCCCCGGGCCTGGAAACACCATATATTTT
>TRBV29-1|TRBJ1-2|TRBD1|NA
CSVGTANYGYTF
TGCAGCGTGGGGACAGCCAACTATGGCTACACCTTC
>TRBV5-5|TRBJ1-5|NA|NA
CASSLGEGGEWVRNQPQHF
TGTGCCAGCAGCTTGGGGGAAGGCGGGGAGTGGGTAAGGAATCAGCCCCAGCATTTT
>TRBV4-1|TRBJ1-2|NA|few
CASSQDARWPRGDYVGYTF
TGCGCCAGCAGCCAAGATGCCCGGTGGCCGAGAGGGGACTATGTTGGCTACACCTTC
>TRBV7-9|TRBJ1-4|TRBD1|NA
CASSLKGARAVGEKLFF
TGTGCCAGCAGCTTAAAGGGGGCGAGGGCCGTAGGGGAAAAACTGTTTTTT
>TRBV6-2/TRBV6-3|TRBJ1-5|NA|NA
CASSYSTRGPRQPQHF
TGTGCCAGCAGTTACTCGACCAGGGGCCCGCGACAGCCCCAGCATTTT